This T cell receptor beta chain is drawn from a study of blood T cell repertoires in COVID-19. Germline V gene data show CDR1 as LGHNA and CDR2 as YSLEER. The CDR3 extends over 15 amino acids. The junction had 6 bases not matched to a gene; V was cut back by 1 base and J by 7 bases. Cohorts were based on clinical histories the participants reported. Either two negative PCRs, clearance, or symptom resolution qualified Cohort 3 donors as recovered. Profiled with immunoSEQ multiplex PCR; TCRdb holds only in-frame clones, not every one. This table has 370,000 or so clones, roughly 86% appearing once. The sequence was obtained from a man aged 30 to 39 who had recovered from COVID-19. The specimen sequenced was PBMCs or T cells enriched from blood (not recorded which). The chain couples TRBV4-3 to TRBJ1-4; the match to TRBD1 covers 7 bases. The CDR3 here is CASSQGVTGSEKLFF. CDR3 in DNA: TGCGCCAGCAGCCAAGGGGTGACAGGGAGTGAAAAACTGTTTTTT.